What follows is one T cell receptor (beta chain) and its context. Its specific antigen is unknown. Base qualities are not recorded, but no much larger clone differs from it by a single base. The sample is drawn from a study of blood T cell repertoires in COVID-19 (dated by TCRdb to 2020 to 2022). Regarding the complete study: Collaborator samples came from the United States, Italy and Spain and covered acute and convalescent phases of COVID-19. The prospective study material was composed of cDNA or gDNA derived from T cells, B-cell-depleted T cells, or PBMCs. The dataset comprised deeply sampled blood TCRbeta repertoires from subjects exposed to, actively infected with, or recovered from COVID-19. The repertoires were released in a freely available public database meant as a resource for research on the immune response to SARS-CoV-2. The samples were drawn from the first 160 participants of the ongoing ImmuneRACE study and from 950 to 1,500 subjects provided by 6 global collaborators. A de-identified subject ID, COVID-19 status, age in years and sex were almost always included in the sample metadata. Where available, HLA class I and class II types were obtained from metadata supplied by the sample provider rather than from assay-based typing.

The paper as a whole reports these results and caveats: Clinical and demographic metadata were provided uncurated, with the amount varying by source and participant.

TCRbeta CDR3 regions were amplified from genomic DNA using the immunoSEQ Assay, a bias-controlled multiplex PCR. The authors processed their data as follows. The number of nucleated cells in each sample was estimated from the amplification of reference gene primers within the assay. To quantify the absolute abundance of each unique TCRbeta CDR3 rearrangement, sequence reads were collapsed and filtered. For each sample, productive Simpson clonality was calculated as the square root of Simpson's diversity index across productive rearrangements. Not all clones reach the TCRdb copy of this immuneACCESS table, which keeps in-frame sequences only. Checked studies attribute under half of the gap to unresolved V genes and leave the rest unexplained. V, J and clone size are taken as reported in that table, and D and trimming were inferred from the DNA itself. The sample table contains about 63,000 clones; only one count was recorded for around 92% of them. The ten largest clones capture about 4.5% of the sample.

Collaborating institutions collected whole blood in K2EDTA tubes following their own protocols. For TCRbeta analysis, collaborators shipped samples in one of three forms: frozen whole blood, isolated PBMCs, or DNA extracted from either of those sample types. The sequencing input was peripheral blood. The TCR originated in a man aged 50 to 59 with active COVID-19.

The CDR3: CASSEGRGSTDTQYF. In nucleotides, the sequence is TGCGCCAGCAGTGAGGGGAGGGGGAGTACAGATACGCAGTATTTT. The chain couples TRBV10-1 to TRBJ2-3; perhaps TRBD2 is the D gene, with 7 bases matching. The CDR3 measures 15 amino acids from cysteine to phenylalanine. Only the CDR3 DNA stays, 45 bases, in frame from base 1. CDR1 and CDR2 are drawn from the germline V gene (reference sequence): WNHNN, SYGVQD. The junction carries 12 bases between V and J, which are trimmed by 2 bases and 3 bases respectively.